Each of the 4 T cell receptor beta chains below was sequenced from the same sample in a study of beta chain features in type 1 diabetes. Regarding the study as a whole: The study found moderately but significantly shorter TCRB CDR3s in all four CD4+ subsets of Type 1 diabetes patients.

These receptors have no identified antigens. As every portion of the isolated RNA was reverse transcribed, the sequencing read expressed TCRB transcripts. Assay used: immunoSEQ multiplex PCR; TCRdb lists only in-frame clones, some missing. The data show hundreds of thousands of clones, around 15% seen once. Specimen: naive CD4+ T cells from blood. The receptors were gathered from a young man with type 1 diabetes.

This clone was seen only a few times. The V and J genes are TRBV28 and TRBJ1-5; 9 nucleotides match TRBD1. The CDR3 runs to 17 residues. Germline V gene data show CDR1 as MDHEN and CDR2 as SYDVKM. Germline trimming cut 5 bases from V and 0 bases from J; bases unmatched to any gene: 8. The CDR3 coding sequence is TGTGCCAGCAGTCCGCGACAGGGGGGATATAGCAATCAGCCCCAGCATTTT. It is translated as CASSPRQGGYSNQPQHF.

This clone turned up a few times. CDR3 residues: CAISENEGLSNQPQHF. In nucleotides, the CDR3 is TGTGCCATCAGTGAGAACGAGGGACTTAGCAATCAGCCCCAGCATTTT. This sequence joins TRBV10-3 and TRBJ1-5; maybe TRBD1 (5 bases). V lost 2 bases and J lost 0, with 11 bases in between. Germline CDR1 ENHRY, CDR2 SYGVKD. The CDR3 is 16 residues long.

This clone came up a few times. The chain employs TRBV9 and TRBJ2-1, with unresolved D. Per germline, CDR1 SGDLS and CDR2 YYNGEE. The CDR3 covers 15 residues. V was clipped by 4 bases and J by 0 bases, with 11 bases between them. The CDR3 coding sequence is TGTGCCAGCAGCACAAGACTGGTCTCCTACAATGAGCAGTTCTTC. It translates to CASSTRLVSYNEQFF.

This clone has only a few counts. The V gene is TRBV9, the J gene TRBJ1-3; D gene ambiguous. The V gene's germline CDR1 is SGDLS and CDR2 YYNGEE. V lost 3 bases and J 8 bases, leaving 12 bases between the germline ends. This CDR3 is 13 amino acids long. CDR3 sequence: CASSARVGDTIYF. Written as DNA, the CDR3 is TGTGCCAGCAGCGCGCGGGTCGGCGACACCATATATTTT.